A selection of T cell receptor beta chains follows, all from one sample in a study of early T cells in non-severe SARS-CoV-2 infection. MiXCR, applied by TCRdb to the 5' RACE reads, yields one record per CDR3 protein. The data hold about 30,000 distinct CDR3 sequences, with roughly 6.6% observed a single time. Input material: whole blood. All receptors derive from an adult who was a healthcare worker with PCR-confirmed SARS-CoV-2 infection or an uninfected control (not recorded which). Each CDR3 is given with its conserved first and last residue.

cdr3_aa: CASSPGLAGALEQFF; v_call: TRBV4-1; j_call: TRBJ2-1
cdr3_aa: CAWSVEGRDQPQHF; v_call: TRBV30; j_call: TRBJ1-5
cdr3_aa: CASSPRTGATDTQYF; v_call: TRBV7-9; j_call: TRBJ2-3
cdr3_aa: CASLKGGGSYWDTQYF; v_call: TRBV28; j_call: TRBJ2-3
cdr3_aa: CASSREDPYNEQFF; v_call: TRBV5-1; j_call: TRBJ2-1
cdr3_aa: CASSQHSGGASYNEQFF; v_call: TRBV7-2; j_call: TRBJ2-1
cdr3_aa: CASSPGTSGSMYF; v_call: TRBV14; j_call: TRBJ2-7
cdr3_aa: CASSPSGTLYEQYF; v_call: TRBV27; j_call: TRBJ2-7
cdr3_aa: CASSPGQGNSYNSPLHF; v_call: TRBV18; j_call: TRBJ1-6
cdr3_aa: CASSRDTYEQYF; v_call: TRBV7-8; j_call: TRBJ2-7
cdr3_aa: CASSSGTSSSYEQYF; v_call: TRBV12-3/TRBV12-4; j_call: TRBJ2-7
cdr3_aa: CASSAGTALGEQFF; v_call: TRBV6-6; j_call: TRBJ2-1
cdr3_aa: CASSPVVAAGNTIYF; v_call: TRBV11-2; j_call: TRBJ1-3
cdr3_aa: CASSLTVKNEQFF; v_call: TRBV28; j_call: TRBJ2-1
cdr3_aa: CSVGGSGNTIYF; v_call: TRBV29-1; j_call: TRBJ1-3
cdr3_aa: CSVAGAGTTYTGELFF; v_call: TRBV29-1; j_call: TRBJ2-2
cdr3_aa: CSVQGQDPLIDTF; v_call: TRBV29-1; j_call: TRBJ1-2
cdr3_aa: CASSYRGGQSEDTQYF; v_call: TRBV11-2; j_call: TRBJ2-3
cdr3_aa: CASRTGQQETQYF; v_call: TRBV5-6; j_call: TRBJ2-5
cdr3_aa: CASRRGAGELFF; v_call: TRBV12-3/TRBV12-4; j_call: TRBJ2-2
cdr3_aa: CSVASVHNTEAFF; v_call: TRBV29-1; j_call: TRBJ1-1
cdr3_aa: CASSRHHLSGEKLFF; v_call: TRBV7-6; j_call: TRBJ1-4